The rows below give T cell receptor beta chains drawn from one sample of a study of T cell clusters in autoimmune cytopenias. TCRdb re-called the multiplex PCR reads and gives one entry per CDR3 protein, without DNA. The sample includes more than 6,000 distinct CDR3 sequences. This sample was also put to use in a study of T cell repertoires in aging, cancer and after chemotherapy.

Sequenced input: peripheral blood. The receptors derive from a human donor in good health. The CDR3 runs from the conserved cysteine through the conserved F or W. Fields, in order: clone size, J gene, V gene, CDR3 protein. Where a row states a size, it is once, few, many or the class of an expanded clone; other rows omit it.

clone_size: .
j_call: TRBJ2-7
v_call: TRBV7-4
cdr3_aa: CASSFGDWGAYEQYF

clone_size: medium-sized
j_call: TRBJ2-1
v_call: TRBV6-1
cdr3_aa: CASIRRGESSYNEQFF

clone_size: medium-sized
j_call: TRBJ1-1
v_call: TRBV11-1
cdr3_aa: CASSSTGRSTEAFF

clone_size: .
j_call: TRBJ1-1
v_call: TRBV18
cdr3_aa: CASSPGQDTEAFF

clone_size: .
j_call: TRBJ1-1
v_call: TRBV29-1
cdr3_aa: CSVGTGDTEAFF

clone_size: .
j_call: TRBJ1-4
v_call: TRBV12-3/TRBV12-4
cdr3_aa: CASSLGRAGEKLFF

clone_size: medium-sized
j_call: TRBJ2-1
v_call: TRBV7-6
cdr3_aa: CASSLDRRGGKFF

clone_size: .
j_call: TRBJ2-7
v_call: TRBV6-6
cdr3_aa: CASSSTSGRYEQYF

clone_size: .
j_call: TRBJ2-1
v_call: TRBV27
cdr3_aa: CASGHLDSGEQFF

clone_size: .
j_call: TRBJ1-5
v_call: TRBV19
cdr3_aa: CASSIGAFASNQPQHF

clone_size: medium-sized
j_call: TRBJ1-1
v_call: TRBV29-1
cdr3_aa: CSVDMRPTGGPEAFF

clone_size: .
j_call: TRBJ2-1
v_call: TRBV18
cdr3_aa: CASSPPGLASYNEQFF

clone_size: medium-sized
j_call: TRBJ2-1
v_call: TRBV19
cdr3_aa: CASRRTSGTYNEQFF

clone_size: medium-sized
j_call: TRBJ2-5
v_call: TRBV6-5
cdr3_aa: CASSLGETQYF

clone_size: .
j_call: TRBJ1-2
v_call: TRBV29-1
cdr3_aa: CSVSGTTNYGYTF

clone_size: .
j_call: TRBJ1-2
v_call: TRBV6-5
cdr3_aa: CASSYSRWMNYGYTF

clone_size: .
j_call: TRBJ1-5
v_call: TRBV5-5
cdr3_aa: CASSLSGASNQPQHF

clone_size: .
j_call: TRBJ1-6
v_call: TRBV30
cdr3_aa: CASTLDRYNSPLHF

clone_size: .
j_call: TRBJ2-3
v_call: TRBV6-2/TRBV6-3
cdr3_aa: CASSYSSFTDTQYF

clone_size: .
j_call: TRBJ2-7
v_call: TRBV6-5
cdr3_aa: CASRLDSSNSYEQYF

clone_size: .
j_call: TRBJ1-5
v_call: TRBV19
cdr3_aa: CASSSQGAWQPQHF

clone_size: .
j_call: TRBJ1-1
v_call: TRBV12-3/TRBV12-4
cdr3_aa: CASSSGDYGEAFF

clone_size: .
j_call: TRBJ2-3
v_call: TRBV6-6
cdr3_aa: CASRETDTQYF